Listed here are 23 T cell receptor beta chains from one sample, sequenced in a study of T cell responses to AZD1222 COVID-19 vaccine. Method: immunoSEQ multiplex PCR; TCRdb's copy keeps in-frame clones and lacks some. The table lists 130,000 or so clones, about 91% of them singletons. This specimen consisted of peripheral blood, obtained 28 days after the second AZD1222 dose. All receptors derive from an adult who received the AZD1222 COVID-19 vaccine.

The genes are TRBV24-1 and TRBJ1-5; 10 nucleotides agree with TRBD1. V lost 2 bases to trimming and J lost 5 bases; unmatched junction nucleotides: 11. CDR3 length: 18 amino acids. Per germline, CDR1 KGHDR and CDR2 SFDVKD. The CDR3 region is CATSDSRAGTGEDQPQHF. The CDR3 DNA follows: TGTGCCACCAGTGATTCTCGCGCCGGGACAGGGGAAGATCAGCCCCAGCATTTT.

This clone was detected once. CDR3 protein: CASSLVAGGDGYTF. The CDR3 DNA sequence: TGTGCCAGCAGTTTGGTAGCAGGAGGTGATGGCTACACCTTC. The chain uses TRBV28 and TRBJ1-2; D is uncertain. The CDR3 sequence is 14 residues long. V was pared by 3 bases and J by 6 bases, with 14 bases between. Germline V gives CDR1 MDHEN, CDR2 SYDVKM.

This chain connects TRBV7-2 to TRBJ2-2; D is ambiguous. This CDR3 spans 14 amino acids. The ends were cut back, 5 bases at V and 6 bases at J, with 13 bases in the middle. The germline V gene has CDR1 SGHTA and CDR2 FQGNSA. CDR3 protein: CASSPQLGAGELFF. As DNA, the CDR3 is TGTGCCAGCAGCCCCCAGTTGGGCGCCGGGGAGCTGTTTTTT.

The chain recombines TRBV3-1 (or the pseudogene TRBV3-2) with TRBJ2-7; D could derive from TRBD1 or TRBD2 (5 bases each). The CDR3 has 13 residues. CDR1 LGHDT and CDR2 YNNKEL come from the germline V gene (reference sequence). V gave up 0 bases and J gave up 6 bases, with 9 bases separating them. CDR3 protein: CASSQEEGTEQYF. The CDR3 nucleotides are TGTGCCAGCAGCCAAGAAGAAGGGACCGAGCAGTACTTC.

This rearrangement joins TRBV5-1 to TRBJ2-3, with D possibly TRBD2 on 5 matching bases. V dropped 5 bases and J dropped 0 bases, with 13 bases sitting between them. The CDR3 contains 15 residues. Germline CDR1 reads SGHRS; CDR2 reads YFSETQ. In nucleotides, the CDR3 is TGCGCCAGCAGTATTGAGAGGGCCAGCACAGATACGCAGTATTTT. Amino acid sequence: CASSIERASTDTQYF. The variable domain in full, completed from reference TRBV5-1 and TRBJ2-3, reads KAGVTQTPRYLIKTRGQQVTLSCSPISGHRSVSWYQQTPGQGLQFLFEYFSETQRNKGNFPGRFSGRQFSNSRSEMNVSTLELGDSALYLCASSIERASTDTQYFGPGTRLTVL.

This chain joins TRBV10-3 and TRBJ2-1, with a tentative D call TRBD2 (6 bases). The CDR3 is 14 amino acids. V was trimmed by 2 bases and J by 8 bases, leaving 13 bases between them. CDR1 ENHRY and CDR2 SYGVKD come from the germline V gene. The CDR3 reads CAISERAGLDEQFF. The CDR3 DNA reads TGTGCCATCAGTGAGAGGGCGGGGTTGGATGAGCAGTTCTTC.

The rearrangement uses TRBV9 and TRBJ1-3; tentatively, D is TRBD1 (5 bases). Germline CDR1 and CDR2: SGDLS and YYNGEE. CDR3 size: 17 residues. Trimming shortened V by 1 base and J by 0 bases, and 14 bases separated the two germline ends. Written as DNA, the CDR3 is TGTGCCAGCAGCGTATGGGATGGGGGGGACTCTGGAAACACCATATATTTT. It codes for CASSVWDGGDSGNTIYF.

V and J are TRBV19 and TRBJ1-3; D ambiguous. V gave up 6 bases and J gave up 1 base, with 7 bases separating them. The CDR3 spans 13 residues. Germline V gives CDR1 LNHDA, CDR2 SQIVND (reference sequence). CDR3 sequence: CASRQSSGNTIYF. As DNA, the CDR3 is TGTGCCAGTAGACAGAGTTCTGGAAACACCATATATTTT. Based on the CDR3 plus reference TRBV19 and TRBJ1-3, the full variable domain is DGGITQSPKYLFRKEGQNVTLSCEQNLNHDAMYWYRQDPGQGLRLIYYSQIVNDFQKGDIAEGYSVSREKKESFPLTVTSAQKNPTAFYLCASRQSSGNTIYFGEGSWLTVV.

The J gene is TRBJ1-5, the V gene TRBV15, with 7 positions matching TRBD1. The germline gives CDR1 LNHNV, CDR2 YYDKDF (reference sequence). V lost 6 bases to trimming and J lost 6 bases; unmatched junction nucleotides: 8. This CDR3 has 14 residues. CDR3 residues: CATRPTGSVQPQHF. Written as DNA, the CDR3 is TGTGCCACCAGACCGACAGGGTCAGTTCAGCCCCAGCATTTT. Full variable domain (remainder filled in from reference TRBV15 and TRBJ1-5): DAMVIQNPRYQVTQFGKPVTLSCSQTLNHNVMYWYQQKSSQAPKLLFHYYDKDFNNEADTPDNFQSRRPNTSFCFLDIRSPGLGDTAMYLCATRPTGSVQPQHFGDGTRLSIL.

The chain recombines TRBV5-1 with TRBJ2-1; TRBD1 might be the D (5 bases). V dropped 4 bases and J dropped 6 bases, with 20 bases sitting between them. The germline V gene encodes CDR1 SGHRS and CDR2 YFSETQ. This CDR3 is built from 16 residues. CDR3 bases: TGCGCCAGCAGCCTTCAGGGCCCCCAGAGAGGCAATGAGCAGTTCTTC. As protein: CASSLQGPQRGNEQFF.

The chain joins TRBV5-1 to TRBJ1-1; D call uncertain. Germline loops: CDR1 SGHRS, CDR2 YFSETQ. There are 15 residues in the CDR3. V shed 0 bases and J shed 1 base, with 10 bases lying between them. For the CDR3, the DNA is TGCGCCAGCAGCTTGGTTGTAGGTACGAACACTGAAGCTTTCTTT. Its protein is CASSLVVGTNTEAFF.

The chain couples TRBV6-6 to TRBJ1-2, with 8 bases fitting TRBD1. There are 15 residues in the CDR3. Trimming took 5 bases from V and 8 from J; bases not matched to a gene: 13. Germline values: CDR1 MNHNY, CDR2 SVGAGI (reference sequence). The CDR3, as DNA: TGTGCCAGCAGTACCCCTTGGACAGGGTTTGGCGGCTACACCTTC. It encodes CASSTPWTGFGGYTF.

This chain links TRBV6-1 with TRBJ1-5, with 7 bases lining up with TRBD1. V shed 3 bases, J shed 4 bases, and the junction held 9 bases outside the gene matches. This CDR3 spans 16 amino acids. The germline gives CDR1 MNHNS, CDR2 SASEGT. This CDR3 reads CASSEWRGRGNQPQHF. The CDR3 DNA is TGTGCCAGCAGTGAGTGGAGGGGGCGCGGTAATCAGCCCCAGCATTTT.

The chain has TRBV29-1 and TRBJ1-2; TRBD1 matches 8 bases. Germline V gene data show CDR1 as SQVTM and CDR2 as ANQGSEA. The V gene end was trimmed by 7 bases and the J gene end by 4 bases; junction bases not matched to a gene: 8. This CDR3 is 13 amino acids long. CDR3 DNA sequence: TGCAGCGGACGGACAGGGAATAGCTATGGCTACACCTTC. Translation: CSGRTGNSYGYTF.

This clone appeared a single time. The gene calls are TRBV5-5 and TRBJ2-7, with no clear D. The CDR3 is 15 residues long. V was clipped by 0 bases and J by 3 bases, with 13 bases between them. Germline assignment: CDR1 SGHKS and CDR2 YYEKEE (reference sequence). CDR3 sequence: CASSLVWFPNYEQYF. CDR3 sequence (DNA): TGTGCCAGCAGCTTGGTATGGTTCCCCAACTACGAGCAGTACTTC.

The CDR3 is CASSRSGTGGGNTEAFF. CDR3 nucleotides: TGTGCCAGCAGCCGCAGCGGGACAGGGGGAGGGAACACTGAAGCTTTCTTT. The chain uses TRBV5-4 and TRBJ1-1, with 11 bases aligning to TRBD1. V lost 4 bases, J lost 1 base, and 9 bases stayed unmatched. Germline CDR1 SGHNT, CDR2 YYREEE (reference sequence). The CDR3 loop spans 17 amino acids.

J is TRBJ2-2 and V is TRBV5-1; D call uncertain. V dropped 0 bases and J dropped 4 bases, with 7 bases sitting between them. Germline V gene data show CDR1 as SGHRS and CDR2 as YFSETQ. There are 14 residues in the CDR3. The CDR3 region has the DNA TGCGCCAGCAGCTTGGTTCCGCCCACCGGGGAGCTGTTTTTT. Encoded protein: CASSLVPPTGELFF.

This rearrangement joins TRBV29-1 to TRBJ2-7, with 8 bases identical to TRBD2. This CDR3 is built from 15 residues. Germline V CDR1 and CDR2: SQVTM, ANQGSEA. J gave up 2 bases and V 8 bases, and 14 bases lay outside the gene matches. DNA for the CDR3: TGCAGCCAAACTTGTCCTAGCGGGTCACCCTACGAGCAGTACGTC. Its translation is CSQTCPSGSPYEQYV.

V gene TRBV19 combines with J gene TRBJ1-2; 9 bases are a match to TRBD1. Trimming cost V 5 bases and J 7 bases; bases outside gene matches: 8. The CDR3 sequence is 14 residues long. Germline V gene sequence: CDR1 LNHDA, CDR2 SQIVND (reference sequence). Here the CDR3 DNA reads TGTGCCAGTAGTTCAACAGGGGGCGCCAGTGGCTACACCTTC. As protein: CASSSTGGASGYTF.

The chain recombines TRBV5-4 with TRBJ1-1, with 8 bases aligning to TRBD1. Per the germline V gene, CDR1 is SGHNT and CDR2 is YYREEE (reference sequence). V lost 6 bases and J lost 6; bases outside the gene matches: 10. CDR3 size: 14 residues. CDR3 bases: TGTGCCAGCAAACTGACAGGGGCAGGAGCTGAAGCTTTCTTT. Residues: CASKLTGAGAEAFF. The variable domain in full, with the rest retrieved from reference TRBV5-4 and TRBJ1-1, is ETGVTQSPTHLIKTRGQQVTLRCSSQSGHNTVSWYQQALGQGPQFIFQYYREEENGRGNFPPRFSGLQFPNYSSELNVNALELDDSALYLCASKLTGAGAEAFFGQGTRLTVV.

This chain links TRBV18 with TRBJ1-1; D perhaps matches TRBD1 (6 bases). The CDR3 sequence is 14 residues long. Per germline, CDR1 KGHSH and CDR2 LQKENI. V lost 5 bases and J lost 3, with 13 bases in between. The CDR3 is CASSTQGVDTEAFF. CDR3 DNA sequence: TGTGCCAGCTCAACACAGGGAGTAGACACTGAAGCTTTCTTT. Full variable domain (rest looked up from reference TRBV18 and TRBJ1-1): NAGVMQNPRHLVRRRGQEARLRCSPMKGHSHVYWYRQLPEEGLKFMVYLQKENIIDESGMPKERFSAEFPKEGPSILRIQQVVRGDSAAYFCASSTQGVDTEAFFGQGTRLTVV.

The chain combines TRBV11-2 with TRBJ2-3; TRBD2 matches at 11 bases. Losses at the gene ends were 3 bases for V and 8 bases for J; bases not matched to a gene: 7. The length of the CDR3 is 15 residues. CDR1 and CDR2 from the germline V gene are SGHAT and FQNNGV. This chain's CDR3 is CASSFVAGGPGTQYF. The CDR3 DNA reads TGTGCCAGCAGCTTCGTAGCGGGGGGGCCGGGTACGCAGTATTTT.

The CDR3 spells CAWSSGQGYQETQYF. The CDR3 DNA follows: TGTGCCTGGAGTTCCGGACAGGGCTACCAAGAGACCCAGTACTTC. The rearrangement joins TRBV30 to TRBJ2-5; 8 bases are a match to TRBD1. V lost 2 bases, J lost 0 bases, and 5 bases stayed unmatched. There are 15 residues in the CDR3. Germline CDR1 and CDR2: GTSNPN and SVGIG (reference sequence).